The 12 T cell receptor beta chains presented below share a single source sample, sequenced in a study of PD-1 blockade in classical Hodgkin lymphoma. Sequenced by immunoSEQ multiplex PCR; TCRdb stores in-frame clones only, minus some. The sample shows 40,000 to 50,000 clones, about two thirds of them seen only once. The time point denotes: cycle 4 day 1 (C4D1), after more than 5 weeks of nivolumab. Patients all relapsed after autologous stem cell transplantation, and there was variation in brentuximab vedotin exposure. The material was peripheral blood mononuclear cells (PBMCs), obtained before the fourth cycle of nivolumab. The receptors here all came from a human donor with classical Hodgkin lymphoma.

This clone came up once. The CDR3 DNA is TGTGCCAGCAGCTACAGCGGGGGGGCCGATTACGAGCAGTACTTC. Its protein is CASSYSGGADYEQYF. The chain links TRBV11-2 to TRBJ2-7, with TRBD2 matching 10 bases. CDR1 and CDR2 from the germline V gene are SGHAT and FQNNGV. The V and J ends lost 4 bases and 4 bases, in that order; junction bases with no gene match: 7. This CDR3 region has 15 residues.

The rearrangement uses TRBV18 and TRBJ2-2; 10 nucleotides agree with TRBD2. CDR3 size: 16 residues. J gave up 3 bases and V 1 base, and 2 bases lay outside the gene matches. The germline CDR1 and CDR2 sequences are KGHSH and LQKENI. The CDR3 loop is CASSPRSGGDTGELFF. In nucleotides, the CDR3 is TGTGCCAGCTCACCACGGAGCGGGGGGGACACCGGGGAGCTGTTTTTT. Together with reference TRBV18 and TRBJ2-2, the CDR3 gives the full variable domain: NAGVMQNPRHLVRRRGQEARLRCSPMKGHSHVYWYRQLPEEGLKFMVYLQKENIIDESGMPKERFSAEFPKEGPSILRIQQVVRGDSAAYFCASSPRSGGDTGELFFGEGSRLTVL.

This clone was observed a handful of times. The gene calls are TRBV13 and TRBJ2-2; 8 nucleotides match TRBD2. Germline CDR1 and CDR2: PRHDT and FYEKMQ (reference sequence). The trim removed 4 bases at V and 1 base at J, leaving 8 bases unmatched. The CDR3 has 17 amino acids. CDR3 nucleotides: TGTGCCAGCAGCTCATACCTCGGGGGGGTGAACACCGGGGAGCTGTTTTTT. This gives the protein CASSSYLGGVNTGELFF.

In its sample, this clone was seen once. In DNA, the CDR3 is TGTGCCAGCACCTCTATAGGGGCAGGCTACGAGCAGTACTTC. Translated: CASTSIGAGYEQYF. The V gene is TRBV27, the J gene TRBJ2-7; D perhaps matches TRBD1 (5 bases). With 7 bases removed from V and 3 bases from J, the gap between germline ends came to 16 bases. Germline CDR1 MNHEY, CDR2 SMNVEV (reference sequence). This CDR3 comprises 14 residues.

The rearrangement uses TRBV7-8 and TRBJ2-4, with D maybe TRBD2 (7 bases). The V gene's germline CDR1 is SGHVS and CDR2 FQNEAQ. This CDR3 is 16 amino acids long. Deletions cut 1 base from V and 12 bases from J, with 22 bases between. CDR3 sequence reads: CASSLGGRGPPIYQYF. The CDR3 DNA is TGTGCCAGCAGCTTAGGGGGGCGGGGGCCCCCGATTTATCAGTACTTC.

CDR3 residues: CAWSRPGGPGANVLTF. CDR3 in DNA: TGTGCCTGGAGTCGTCCGGGAGGCCCTGGGGCCAACGTCCTGACTTTC. The J gene is TRBJ2-6, the V gene TRBV30, with 7 bases lining up with TRBD2. This CDR3 has 16 residues. Germline V gives CDR1 GTSNPN, CDR2 SVGIG (reference sequence). V was pared by 2 bases and J by 2 bases, with 6 bases of the junction left unmatched. The complete variable domain, with remaining parts taken from reference TRBV30 and TRBJ2-6, reads SQTIHQWPATLVQPVGSPLSLECTVEGTSNPNLYWYRQAAGRGLQLLFYSVGIGQISSEVPQNLSASRPQDRQFILSSKKLLLSDSGFYLCAWSRPGGPGANVLTFGAGSRLTVL.

The chain recombines TRBV27 with TRBJ2-7; D is unresolved. The germline V gene has CDR1 MNHEY and CDR2 SMNVEV (reference sequence). Trimming removed 5 bases from V and 3 bases from J, with 14 bases in between. The CDR3 consists of 14 residues. The DNA for the CDR3 is TGTGCCAGCAGTATCGGCGCGCGGCACTACGAGCAGTACTTC. It specifies CASSIGARHYEQYF.

The rearrangement links TRBV4-1 to TRBJ2-3; D perhaps matches TRBD1 (5 bases). CDR1 and CDR2 (germline): MGHRA, YSYEKL. CDR3 length: 19 residues. Trimming took 4 bases from V and 1 from J, leaving 24 bases between them. CDR3 loop: CASSPIPAIWGARTDTQYF. The CDR3 DNA is TGCGCCAGCAGCCCCATACCGGCGATCTGGGGCGCCCGCACAGATACGCAGTATTTT.

CDR3 loop: CASSLGRGGHEQYF. In DNA form, the CDR3 reads TGTGCCAGCAGCTTAGGCCGGGGGGGCCACGAGCAGTACTTC. The chain employs TRBV7-2 and TRBJ2-7; the match to TRBD2 covers 8 bases. With 1 base clipped from V and 5 bases from J, the junction kept 4 bases outside the gene matches. The CDR3 runs 14 residues. Germline CDR1 SGHTA, CDR2 FQGNSA.

V gene TRBV15 combines with J gene TRBJ1-4, with D unclear. CDR3 length: 15 amino acids. Trimming stripped 1 base from V and 0 bases from J, with 6 bases between. Germline V gene lookup returns CDR1 LNHNV and CDR2 YYDKDF (reference sequence). Written as DNA, the CDR3 is TGTGCCACCAGCAGAGGTTCAGCAACTAATGAAAAACTGTTTTTT. Protein: CATSRGSATNEKLFF.

This clone was seen a few times. This rearrangement joins TRBV5-1 to TRBJ2-4; 9 nucleotides match TRBD1. Germline trimming cut 4 bases from V and 7 bases from J; bases unmatched to any gene: 9. This CDR3 is built from 15 residues. CDR1 SGHRS and CDR2 YFSETQ come from the germline V gene. The CDR3 DNA reads as TGCGCCAGCAGCCCCGACTGGACAGGGGTGAACATTCAGTACTTC. Encoded protein: CASSPDWTGVNIQYF.

V and J are TRBV4-2 and TRBJ1-1; maybe TRBD1 (6 bases). The V and J ends lost 4 bases and 0 bases respectively, with 9 bases between them. CDR3 length: 14 amino acids. Germline V gene sequence: CDR1 LGHNA, CDR2 YNFKEQ. CDR3 sequence reads: CASSLRGLNTEAFF. The CDR3 bases are TGTGCCAGCAGCCTCAGGGGATTGAACACTGAAGCTTTCTTT.